The 27 T cell receptor beta chains presented below share a single source sample, sequenced in a study of T cell responses to AZD1222 COVID-19 vaccine. The data were produced by immunoSEQ multiplex PCR, yet TCRdb's version contains in-frame clones alone and is incomplete. This sample carries around 58,000 clones, roughly 80% of them seen once, and the ten largest clones take 10%. Sequenced material: peripheral blood, taken on day 0 of AZD1222 vaccination. These receptors all stem from an adult in good health.

This chain uses TRBV3-1 (or the pseudogene TRBV3-2) with TRBJ2-1; TRBD1 matches at 7 bases. After removal of 4 bases from V and 0 bases from J, the junction contained 6 bases not matched to a gene. CDR1 is LGHDT, CDR2 YNNKEL, per germline (reference sequence). This CDR3 is 16 amino acids long. CDR3 nucleotides: TGTGCCAGCAGCCCAAGGGGGCGGAGCTCCTACAATGAGCAGTTCTTC. Protein product: CASSPRGRSSYNEQFF.

This chain links TRBV7-8 with TRBJ1-2, with 9 nucleotides matching TRBD1. Germline V gene data show CDR1 as SGHVS and CDR2 as FQNEAQ. The CDR3 totals 13 residues. The junction had 5 bases not matched to a gene; V was cut back by 5 bases and J by 7 bases. This CDR3 reads CASSRQGVPGYTF. The CDR3 region has the DNA TGTGCCAGCAGCAGACAGGGGGTTCCTGGCTACACCTTC.

The CDR3 here is CATSDFGGDKDTQYF. CDR3 nucleotides: TGTGCCACCAGTGATTTTGGAGGGGATAAAGATACGCAGTATTTT. This chain uses TRBV24-1 with TRBJ2-3; D possibly corresponds to TRBD2 (6 bases). V gave up 1 base and J gave up 5 bases, with 12 bases separating them. CDR3 length: 15 amino acids. The germline gives CDR1 KGHDR, CDR2 SFDVKD.

CDR3: CASSLALGGEQFF. CDR3 DNA: TGCGCCAGCAGCTTGGCCTTGGGAGGTGAGCAGTTCTTC. The chain joins TRBV5-1 to TRBJ2-1, with D maybe TRBD2 (6 bases). V lost 0 bases to trimming and J lost 9 bases, with 10 bases between them. CDR1 is SGHRS and CDR2 is YFSETQ in the germline V gene. CDR3 length equals 13 residues.

V gene TRBV7-2 combines with J gene TRBJ1-2; D remains ambiguous. The CDR3 is 13 residues long. V lost 1 base and J lost 3, with 6 bases in between. In germline, CDR1 is SGHTA, CDR2 FQGNSA. CDR3: CASSLGADYGYTF. Here the CDR3 DNA reads TGTGCCAGCAGCTTAGGGGCAGACTATGGCTACACCTTC.

The CDR3 region has the DNA TGTGCCAGCAGCCAAGGGCAGGGGATAAATGAAAAACTGTTTTTT. Translating it yields CASSQGQGINEKLFF. The chain is built from TRBV4-2 and TRBJ1-4; tentatively, D is TRBD1 (6 bases). CDR1 is LGHNA and CDR2 is YNFKEQ in the germline V gene. The CDR3 consists of 15 residues. V was pared by 1 base and J by 5 bases, with 11 bases between.

The chain has TRBV7-2 and TRBJ2-4, with 9 bases matching TRBD1. This CDR3 is built from 16 residues. The ends lost 5 bases at V and 9 bases at J; junction bases unmatched: 14. Germline V gene sequence: CDR1 SGHTA, CDR2 FQGNSA. As DNA, the CDR3 is TGTGCCAGCAGCCCCCAGATGAGACAGGGGGGGGGCATTCAGTACTTC. Protein product: CASSPQMRQGGGIQYF.

The gene calls are TRBV27 and TRBJ1-2; D uncertain. The CDR3 has 12 residues. Germline loops: CDR1 MNHEY, CDR2 SMNVEV (reference sequence). V lost 2 bases and J lost 3, with 4 bases in between. CDR3 sequence reads: CASSLGHYGYTF. The CDR3 DNA reads as TGTGCCAGCAGTTTAGGACACTATGGCTACACCTTC.

V is TRBV2 and J is TRBJ2-1, with D perhaps TRBD2 (6 bases). V gave up 4 bases and J gave up 0 bases, with 10 bases separating them. Germline CDR1 SNHLY, CDR2 FYNNEI. CDR3 size: 15 residues. The CDR3: CASSGRDSSYNEQFF. CDR3 coding DNA: TGTGCCAGCAGTGGCCGGGACTCCTCCTACAATGAGCAGTTCTTC.

The V and J genes are TRBV5-1 and TRBJ1-2, with D possibly TRBD1 on 5 matching bases. The CDR3 spans 15 residues. The germline V gene encodes CDR1 SGHRS and CDR2 YFSETQ. V shed 5 bases and J shed 5 bases, with 19 bases lying between them. The CDR3 protein is CASSQNGDPFYGYTF. DNA of the CDR3: TGCGCCAGCAGTCAAAACGGGGACCCTTTTTATGGCTACACCTTC.

The gene calls are TRBV7-2 and TRBJ2-1; TRBD2 agrees at 13 bases. Germline-derived CDR1 and CDR2 are SGHTA and FQGNSA. This CDR3 is 18 amino acids long. V gave up 3 bases and J gave up 3 bases; unmatched junction bases: 8. The CDR3 protein is CASSLGLAGSMVYNEQFF. CDR3 bases: TGTGCCAGCAGCTTGGGACTAGCGGGGAGCATGGTCTACAATGAGCAGTTCTTC.

V is TRBV18 and J is TRBJ2-2, with D unresolved. With 2 bases removed from V and 2 bases from J, the gap between germline ends came to 6 bases. Germline CDR1 is KGHSH and CDR2 is LQKENI. This CDR3 has 14 amino acids. Written as DNA, the CDR3 is TGTGCCAGCTCACCAGACCTTAACACCGGGGAGCTGTTTTTT. This sequence encodes CASSPDLNTGELFF.

V usage is TRBV10-2 and J usage is TRBJ2-2; tentatively, D is TRBD2 (5 bases). The CDR3 is 12 residues long. Germline V gives CDR1 WSHSY, CDR2 SAAADI. Trimming removed 7 bases at V and 5 bases at J, with 8 bases between. CDR3 in DNA: TGCGCCAGCAACCGGGGAACCGGGGAGCTGTTTTTT. As protein: CASNRGTGELFF.

The V and J genes are TRBV3-1 (or the pseudogene TRBV3-2) and TRBJ2-7, with TRBD2 matching over 7 bases. Looked up from germline, CDR1 is LGHDT and CDR2 is YNNKEL (reference sequence). The V segment lost 4 bases and the J segment 8 bases; nucleotides outside the gene matches: 8. The CDR3 contains 13 residues. CDR3 protein: CASSPGLVNQQYF. In DNA form, the CDR3 reads TGTGCCAGCAGCCCCGGACTAGTAAACCAGCAGTACTTC.

The genes are TRBV5-6 and TRBJ2-7; weak D call: TRBD2 (6 bases). The V and J ends lost 3 bases and 3 bases respectively, with 19 bases between them. The germline V gene has CDR1 SGHDT and CDR2 YYEEEE. This CDR3 is built from 16 residues. In nucleotides, the CDR3 is TGTGCCAGCAGCTCGGGAGAATGGGGTTACGTCTACGAGCAGTACTTC. Protein: CASSSGEWGYVYEQYF.

CDR3 region: CASSLGTKSNQPQHF. The CDR3 bases are TGCGCCAGCAGCTTGGGGACAAAAAGCAATCAGCCCCAGCATTTT. J is TRBJ1-5 and V is TRBV5-1; possibly TRBD1 for D (5 bases). The CDR3 contains 15 residues. Germline loops: CDR1 SGHRS, CDR2 YFSETQ. V lost 0 bases, J lost 1 base, and 8 bases lay in between.

V is TRBV6-1 and J is TRBJ1-2, with TRBD1 matching over 8 bases. Unmatched junction bases numbered 10, after V lost 3 bases and J lost 13 bases. CDR1 and CDR2 (germline): MNHNS, SASEGT. The length of the CDR3 is 13 residues. This CDR3 is CASSDGRQGARTF. The CDR3 DNA sequence: TGTGCCAGCAGTGACGGCAGGCAGGGGGCGCGCACCTTC.

The gene calls are TRBV6-1 and TRBJ1-6, with 10 bases fitting TRBD1. V trimming: 6 bases; J trimming: 8 bases; junction bases outside the gene matches: 7. This CDR3 is built from 15 residues. Looked up from germline, CDR1 is MNHNS and CDR2 is SASEGT. CDR3 in amino acids: CASRFHGTGDSPLHF. CDR3 nucleotide sequence: TGTGCCAGCAGGTTTCACGGGACAGGGGATTCACCCCTCCACTTT.

V is TRBV7-2 and J is TRBJ1-1; TRBD1 aligns across 9 bases. Germline lookup yields CDR1 SGHTA and CDR2 FQGNSA. V shed 5 bases, J shed 0 bases, and the junction held 4 bases outside the gene matches. The CDR3 is made up of 15 amino acids. CDR3 nucleotide sequence: TGTGCCAGCAGCCTAGACAGGGGGGTGAACACTGAAGCTTTCTTT. Translation gives CASSLDRGVNTEAFF.

This clone came up once. The chain combines TRBV11-2 with TRBJ2-3, with 8 nucleotides matching TRBD1. The CDR3 spans 15 residues. Looked up from germline, CDR1 is SGHAT and CDR2 is FQNNGV. With V trimmed by 2 bases and J by 4 bases, 5 bases remained unmatched. The CDR3 coding sequence is TGTGCCAGCAGCTTAACCAGGGGGCTCGCAGATACGCAGTATTTT. Encoded protein: CASSLTRGLADTQYF.

V and J are TRBV5-6 and TRBJ1-2; 8 bases are shared with TRBD1. There are 14 residues in the CDR3. The junction had 5 bases not matched to a gene; V was cut back by 3 bases and J by 4 bases. Germline loops: CDR1 SGHDT, CDR2 YYEEEE. For the CDR3, the DNA is TGTGCCAGCAGCTGGGAGGACAGGGTCTATGGCTACACCTTC. Its protein product is CASSWEDRVYGYTF.

This rearrangement joins TRBV10-3 to TRBJ1-1; D remains unclear. The CDR3 is made up of 16 amino acids. Germline lookup yields CDR1 ENHRY and CDR2 SYGVKD. Between the trimmed V and J ends, which lost 0 bases and 1 base, there was a span of 12 bases. Here the CDR3 reads CAISESILRTNTEAFF. As DNA, the CDR3 is TGTGCCATCAGTGAGTCGATCTTACGGACGAACACTGAAGCTTTCTTT.

This chain connects TRBV7-9 to TRBJ2-1; D is perhaps TRBD2 (5 bases). The CDR3 is 14 residues long. V was shortened by 6 bases and J by 4 bases, with 13 bases between the two germline ends. Per germline, CDR1 SEHNR and CDR2 FQNEAQ (reference sequence). The CDR3 DNA reads as TGTGCCAGCAGATCGGCCGGGGTGTACAATGAGCAGTTCTTC. Translated: CASRSAGVYNEQFF.

The rearrangement links TRBV27 to TRBJ1-1, with D tentatively TRBD1 (5 bases). The germline CDR1 and CDR2 sequences are MNHEY and SMNVEV (reference sequence). V was shortened by 2 bases and J by 1 base, with 11 bases between the two germline ends. CDR3 length: 15 residues. DNA for the CDR3: TGTGCCAGCAGTTTAGTCGGGGGAGAGAACACTGAAGCTTTCTTT. Translated: CASSLVGGENTEAFF.

The J gene is TRBJ2-3, the V gene TRBV2; D ambiguous. V was shortened by 2 bases and J by 4 bases, with 1 base between the two germline ends. Germline CDR1 and CDR2: SNHLY and FYNNEI. This CDR3 spans 11 amino acids. The CDR3 nucleotides read TGTGCCAGCAGTGAACCAGATACGCAGTATTTT. Its translation is CASSEPDTQYF.

This chain uses TRBV18 with TRBJ1-1; the D gene is possibly TRBD1 (6 bases). CDR1 is KGHSH and CDR2 is LQKENI in the germline V gene. Trimming shortened V by 2 bases and J by 12 bases, and 16 bases separated the two germline ends. This CDR3 spans 13 amino acids. The CDR3 DNA is TGTGCCAGCTCACCAACTGGGGGGCGGGGGACTTTCTTT. It yields the protein CASSPTGGRGTFF. The full variable domain, with the rest looked up from reference TRBV18 and TRBJ1-1, is NAGVMQNPRHLVRRRGQEARLRCSPMKGHSHVYWYRQLPEEGLKFMVYLQKENIIDESGMPKERFSAEFPKEGPSILRIQQVVRGDSAAYFCASSPTGGRGTFFGQGTRLTVV.

V usage is TRBV28 and J usage is TRBJ2-2, with TRBD1 matching over 10 bases. The CDR3 has 17 residues. V was clipped by 5 bases and J by 6 bases; unmatched bases: 12. CDR1 MDHEN and CDR2 SYDVKM come from the germline V gene. CDR3 nucleotide sequence: TGTGCCAGCAGTCTTCAGCGGGACAGGGGAGCCGCCGGGGAGCTGTTTTTT. Translated, it gives CASSLQRDRGAAGELFF. Together with reference TRBV28 and TRBJ2-2, the CDR3 gives the full variable domain: DVKVTQSSRYLVKRTGEKVFLECVQDMDHENMFWYRQDPGLGLRLIYFSYDVKMKEKGDIPEGYSVSREKKERFSLILESASTNQTSMYLCASSLQRDRGAAGELFFGEGSRLTVL.